This T cell receptor beta chain was observed in a study of shared clonotypes between healthy human individuals. Study outcomes and limitations: Sharing of clonotypes among donors was expected to vary with sequencing depth. Memory subsets had estimated richness that was generally smaller than that of naive subsets.

TCRdb's copy holds only in-frame clones and misses some; the assay was immunoSEQ multiplex PCR. Of some 2,400,000 clones detected, approximately 96% appear once; the ten largest clones hold 0.1% to 0.15%. Healthy HIV-negative adults with no recent acute infections or vaccinations were recruited as donors. The germline V and J ends were trimmed by 2 bases and 3 bases, with 11 bases remaining between them. CDR3 size: 14 residues. Germline CDR1 is MNHEY and CDR2 is SMNVEV (reference sequence). About this clone: Its antigen is unknown.

The rearrangement links TRBV27 to TRBJ2-7; a weak D match, TRBD1 (6 bases). This clonotype originated in a man between 18 and 29 years old in good health. The sequenced sample consisted of naive CD4+ T cells sorted from blood. Subset in this sample: CD45RA+ positively selected. CDR3 protein: CASSLRGWSYEQYF. DNA for the CDR3: TGTGCCAGCAGTTTAAGGGGGTGGAGCTACGAGCAGTACTTC.